The sequence of this T cell receptor (beta chain) was determined in a study of OX40 agonist ivuxolimab in advanced cancers. About the study: A history of anti-PD-1, anti-PD-L1 or anti-CTLA-4 therapy was acceptable, and 30% to 45% had some.

Points from the study as a whole: Dosing at 0.1 to 3.0 mg/kg was accompanied by clonal expansion of CD4+ and CD8+ blood T cells by week 6.

The repertoire was sequenced with immunoSEQ multiplex PCR; TCRdb's copy has only in-frame clones and lacks some. The sample has 75,000 to 100,000 clones, roughly 80% seen once. J was trimmed by 3 bases and V by 5 bases; bases with no gene match: 4. This CDR3 is 15 amino acids long. Germline V CDR1 and CDR2: LGHNT, FRNRAP. People who had autoimmune disease history or systemic immunosuppression were excluded. In regard to this clone: Its antigen is currently unknown.

V usage is TRBV12-5 and J usage is TRBJ2-7; 13 bases align to TRBD2. Sequenced here: CD4+ or CD8+ T cells sorted from blood, sampled in a trial of the OX40 agonist ivuxolimab. This clonotype was obtained from an adult with an advanced solid tumor such as melanoma, head and neck, liver or kidney cancer. The CDR3 spells CASGPLAGGNYEQYF. CDR3 bases: TGTGCTAGTGGTCCACTAGCGGGAGGGAACTACGAGCAGTACTTC. Based on the CDR3 plus reference TRBV12-5 and TRBJ2-7, the full variable domain is DARVTQTPRHKVTEMGQEVTMRCQPILGHNTVFWYRQTMMQGLELLAYFRNRAPLDDSGMPKDRFSAEMPDATLATLKIQPSEPRDSAVYFCASGPLAGGNYEQYFGPGTRLTVT.